The 23 T cell receptor beta chains listed next were all sequenced from one sample in a study of blood T cell repertoires in COVID-19. Clones were sequenced by immunoSEQ multiplex PCR, and TCRdb holds only the in-frame ones, with some missing. The table shows 90,000 or so clones, with approximately 86% occurring only once. Sequencing input: peripheral blood. These receptors all come from a man at least 80 years old with active or convalescent COVID-19.

CDR3 nucleotides: TGCGCCAGCAGCTTCGGGACAGGGTCCACCTACGAGCAGTACTTC. It is translated as CASSFGTGSTYEQYF. The chain carries TRBV5-1 and TRBJ2-7; 9 bases are shared with TRBD1. CDR3 size: 15 residues. The J segment lost 2 bases and the V segment lost 2 bases, leaving 5 bases of the junction unmatched. Germline assignment: CDR1 SGHRS and CDR2 YFSETQ.

The V call is TRBV25-1, the J call TRBJ2-1, with D possibly TRBD1 on 6 matching bases. CDR3 size: 13 residues. Trimming left V 5 bases short and J 8 bases short, with 13 bases between. Germline assignment: CDR1 MGHDK and CDR2 SYGVNS. The DNA of the CDR3 is TGTGCCAGCAGTCGTACAGGGTATTATGAGCAGTTCTTC. This translates into CASSRTGYYEQFF. Supplemented by reference TRBV25-1 and TRBJ2-1, the full variable domain reads EADIYQTPRYLVIGTGKKITLECSQTMGHDKMYWYQQDPGMELHLIHYSYGVNSTEKGDLSSESTVSRIRTEHFPLTLESARPSHTSQYLCASSRTGYYEQFFGPGTRLTVL.

CDR3 bases: TGTGCCAGCTGGGGCGGGGGCTTAAATGAGCAGTTCTTC. As protein: CASWGGGLNEQFF. The chain links TRBV2 to TRBJ2-1; weak D call: TRBD2 (7 bases). This CDR3 contains 13 residues. From germline, CDR1 is SNHLY and CDR2 FYNNEI. The ends were cut back, 8 bases at V and 7 bases at J, with 15 bases in the middle.

The genes are TRBV27 and TRBJ1-2; 7 bases align to TRBD1. The CDR3 sequence is 12 residues long. Unmatched junction bases numbered 2, after V lost 4 bases and J lost 6 bases. Germline CDR1 is MNHEY and CDR2 is SMNVEV (reference sequence). CDR3 residues: CASSSGQDGYTF. CDR3 bases: TGTGCCAGCAGTTCTGGACAGGATGGCTACACCTTC.

The CDR3: CASSQVAGRYNEQFF. CDR3 nucleotides: TGCGCCAGCAGCCAAGTAGCGGGACGTTACAATGAGCAGTTCTTC. The chain is built from TRBV4-3 and TRBJ2-1; 8 bases match TRBD2. CDR1 is LGHNA and CDR2 is YSLEER in the germline V gene. V gave up 1 base and J gave up 4 bases; unmatched junction bases: 3. The CDR3 totals 15 residues.

The chain couples TRBV7-2 to TRBJ1-2; 7 bases match TRBD1. Trimming removed 5 bases from V and 10 bases from J; junction bases left unmatched: 10. From germline, CDR1 is SGHTA and CDR2 FQGNSA. The CDR3 runs 13 residues. The CDR3 DNA reads as TGTGCCAGCAGCCCGACAGGGACTAGAGACTACACCTTC. This sequence encodes CASSPTGTRDYTF.

This chain uses TRBV28 with TRBJ1-5; TRBD1 matches 9 bases. With 5 bases clipped from V and 6 bases from J, the junction kept 11 bases outside the gene matches. This CDR3 region has 16 residues. Germline CDR1 MDHEN, CDR2 SYDVKM. The CDR3 DNA is TGTGCCAGCAGTACGTCCGGGACAGGGAATCGTCAGCCCCAGCATTTT. Protein product: CASSTSGTGNRQPQHF.

The chain links TRBV12-3 or TRBV12-4 to TRBJ2-7; D might be TRBD2 (6 bases). The CDR3 spans 13 residues. With 2 bases removed from V and 7 bases from J, the gap between germline ends came to 12 bases. Written as DNA, the CDR3 is TGTGCCAGCAGTTTATGGGAGGCGGGGGAGCAGTACTTC. This encodes CASSLWEAGEQYF.

CDR3 nucleotides: TGTGCCAGCAGCGTAGCCCCAGACATGAACACTGAAGCTTTCTTT. Its protein product is CASSVAPDMNTEAFF. The rearrangement uses TRBV9 and TRBJ1-1, with unresolved D. The germline V gene encodes CDR1 SGDLS and CDR2 YYNGEE. CDR3 size: 15 residues. The V and J ends lost 0 bases and 0 bases respectively, with 9 bases between them.

This chain uses TRBV5-8 with TRBJ2-2; 9 bases map to TRBD1. J gave up 4 bases and V 4 bases, and 2 bases lay outside the gene matches. Per the germline V gene, CDR1 is SGHTS and CDR2 is YDEGEE. This CDR3 contains 14 residues. This CDR3 reads CASSRDRVTGELFF. CDR3 in DNA: TGTGCCAGCAGCCGGGACAGGGTCACCGGGGAGCTGTTTTTT.

The chain joins TRBV7-9 to TRBJ1-2; D unresolved. Germline CDR1 SEHNR, CDR2 FQNEAQ (reference sequence). Deletions cut 3 bases from V and 6 bases from J, with 8 bases between. The CDR3 consists of 12 residues. CDR3 region: CASSFGLDGYTF. CDR3 bases: TGTGCCAGCAGCTTCGGGTTGGATGGCTACACCTTC.

Only one count was recorded for this clone. The chain joins TRBV12-3 or TRBV12-4 to TRBJ1-4; no reliable D call. V gave up 9 bases and J gave up 7 bases, with 15 bases separating them. This CDR3 has 13 amino acids. The CDR3 is CARMRRGCEKLFF. The CDR3 bases are TGTGCCAGAATGCGGCGAGGGTGTGAAAAACTGTTTTTT.

This chain joins TRBV5-1 and TRBJ2-2; possible D gene TRBD1, 5 bases. From germline, CDR1 is SGHRS and CDR2 YFSETQ. Trimming took off 6 bases at V and 7 bases at J, with 19 bases between the two ends. The CDR3 totals 15 residues. The CDR3: CASNEDTIKSGELFF. CDR3 sequence (DNA): TGCGCCAGCAACGAGGACACGATCAAGAGCGGGGAGCTGTTTTTT.

The chain employs TRBV30 and TRBJ2-1, with TRBD2 as a possible D gene (6 bases). Between the trimmed V and J ends, which lost 4 bases and 4 bases, there was a span of 8 bases. CDR3 length equals 12 residues. The germline V gene encodes CDR1 GTSNPN and CDR2 SVGIG (reference sequence). CDR3 sequence (DNA): TGTGCCTGGACTAGCGTATACAATGAGCAGTTCTTC. Its translation: CAWTSVYNEQFF. The full variable domain, completed using reference TRBV30 and TRBJ2-1, is SQTIHQWPATLVQPVGSPLSLECTVEGTSNPNLYWYRQAAGRGLQLLFYSVGIGQISSEVPQNLSASRPQDRQFILSSKKLLLSDSGFYLCAWTSVYNEQFFGPGTRLTVL.

V usage is TRBV3-1 (or the pseudogene TRBV3-2) and J usage is TRBJ2-1; TRBD2 agrees at 10 bases. Germline loops: CDR1 LGHDT, CDR2 YNNKEL (reference sequence). Trimming took 1 base from V and 2 from J; bases not matched to a gene: 2. The CDR3 has 16 amino acids. This CDR3 reads CASSQVAGGPYNEQFF. The CDR3 region has the DNA TGTGCCAGCAGCCAAGTAGCGGGAGGACCCTACAATGAGCAGTTCTTC.

V usage is TRBV29-1 and J usage is TRBJ2-4; D gene unclear. V lost 4 bases and J lost 0, with 7 bases in between. Germline CDR1 reads SQVTM; CDR2 reads ANQGSEA. This CDR3 spans 13 amino acids. CDR3 protein: CSVVVIAKNIQYF. For the CDR3, the DNA is TGCAGCGTTGTAGTGATAGCCAAAAACATTCAGTACTTC.

The gene calls are TRBV5-1 and TRBJ2-3, with D unclear. This CDR3 is built from 15 residues. Germline values: CDR1 SGHRS, CDR2 YFSETQ. With 3 bases removed from V and 0 bases from J, the gap between germline ends came to 11 bases. CDR3 sequence reads: CASSYSRASTDTQYF. CDR3 in DNA: TGCGCCAGCAGCTACTCTCGAGCGAGCACAGATACGCAGTATTTT.

The chain employs TRBV3-1 (or the pseudogene TRBV3-2) and TRBJ2-7; 10 bases map to TRBD2. The CDR3 extends over 14 amino acids. The germline V gene encodes CDR1 LGHDT and CDR2 YNNKEL (reference sequence). The trim removed 8 bases at V and 3 bases at J, leaving 7 bases unmatched. This CDR3 reads CASSGTSVNYEQYF. The CDR3 DNA reads as TGTGCCAGCTCGGGGACTAGCGTCAACTACGAGCAGTACTTC.

The V and J genes are TRBV29-1 and TRBJ2-3; the match to TRBD1 covers 9 bases. V lost 7 bases and J lost 1; bases outside the gene matches: 3. In germline, CDR1 is SQVTM, CDR2 ANQGSEA. The CDR3 runs to 13 residues. CDR3 DNA: TGCAGCGGCCGACAGGGGGGCACAGATACGCAGTATTTT. Translated: CSGRQGGTDTQYF.

V and J are TRBV20-1 and TRBJ2-1, with a tentative D call TRBD2 (6 bases). V was shortened by 3 bases and J by 10 bases, with 16 bases between the two germline ends. The CDR3 length is 13 residues. Germline-derived CDR1 and CDR2 are DFQATT and SNEGSKA (reference sequence). The CDR3 bases are TGCAGTGCTAGTGTCGATTCAGGGAGGGAGCAGTTCTTC. It codes for CSASVDSGREQFF.

This clone was picked up one time. The gene calls are TRBV4-3 and TRBJ2-1; 10 nucleotides match TRBD2. V dropped 0 bases and J dropped 9; count of bases not matched to a gene: 8. The CDR3 runs to 16 residues. From germline, CDR1 is LGHNA and CDR2 YSLEER. The CDR3 DNA reads as TGCGCCAGCAGCCAAGATCGGAGCGGGAGGGCCGCTGAGCAGTTCTTC. Protein sequence: CASSQDRSGRAAEQFF.

This rearrangement joins TRBV18 to TRBJ2-1; TRBD2 agrees at 8 bases. This CDR3 has 20 residues. The V gene's germline CDR1 is KGHSH and CDR2 LQKENI. Trimming at V came to 3 bases and at J to 8 bases, leaving 24 bases not matched to a gene. CDR3 sequence: CASSPPPGSVGTSRGDEQFF. In nucleotides, the CDR3 is TGTGCCAGCTCACCCCCCCCGGGCAGTGTAGGGACTAGTCGTGGGGATGAGCAGTTCTTC.

The rearrangement uses TRBV29-1 and TRBJ2-1, with D perhaps matching TRBD2 (5 bases). The CDR3 totals 13 residues. Germline assignment: CDR1 SQVTM and CDR2 ANQGSEA. V was trimmed by 5 bases and J by 7 bases, leaving 15 bases between them. CDR3 region: CSVLRLAVNEQFF. CDR3 in DNA: TGCAGCGTTTTAAGGCTAGCCGTAAATGAGCAGTTCTTC.